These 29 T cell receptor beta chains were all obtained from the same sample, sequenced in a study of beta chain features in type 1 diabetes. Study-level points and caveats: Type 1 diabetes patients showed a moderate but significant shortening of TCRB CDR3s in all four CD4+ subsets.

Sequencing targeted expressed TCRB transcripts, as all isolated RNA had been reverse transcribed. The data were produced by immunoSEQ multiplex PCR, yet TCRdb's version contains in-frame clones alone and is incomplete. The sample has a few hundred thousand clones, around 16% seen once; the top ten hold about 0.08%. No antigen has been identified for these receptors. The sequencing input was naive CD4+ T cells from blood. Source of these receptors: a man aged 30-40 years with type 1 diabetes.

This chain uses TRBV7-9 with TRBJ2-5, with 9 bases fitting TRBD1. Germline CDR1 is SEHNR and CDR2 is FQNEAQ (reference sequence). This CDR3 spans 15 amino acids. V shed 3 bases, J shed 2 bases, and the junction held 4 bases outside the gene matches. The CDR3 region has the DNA TGTGCCAGCAGCTTCGGGACAGGGAGACAAGAGACCCAGTACTTC. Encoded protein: CASSFGTGRQETQYF.

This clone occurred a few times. The CDR3 DNA sequence: TGTGCCAGCACCCGAGACACGATGTACAATGAGCAGTTCTTC. Encoded protein: CASTRDTMYNEQFF. The chain employs TRBV7-9 and TRBJ2-1; D ambiguous. V shed 7 bases and J shed 4 bases, with 14 bases lying between them. Germline V gives CDR1 SEHNR, CDR2 FQNEAQ (reference sequence). The CDR3 sequence is 14 residues long.

CDR3 in DNA: TGTGCCAGCAGTTCCGGGACAGGGGGCCGGGGTGCTGAAGCTTTCTTT. It translates to CASSSGTGGRGAEAFF. V and J are TRBV25-1 and TRBJ1-1; 12 bases are a match to TRBD1. CDR1 is MGHDK, CDR2 SYGVNS, per germline. With 5 bases clipped from V and 6 bases from J, the junction kept 10 bases outside the gene matches. The CDR3 runs to 16 residues. The complete variable domain, with remaining parts taken from reference TRBV25-1 and TRBJ1-1, reads EADIYQTPRYLVIGTGKKITLECSQTMGHDKMYWYQQDPGMELHLIHYSYGVNSTEKGDLSSESTVSRIRTEHFPLTLESARPSHTSQYLCASSSGTGGRGAEAFFGQGTRLTVV.

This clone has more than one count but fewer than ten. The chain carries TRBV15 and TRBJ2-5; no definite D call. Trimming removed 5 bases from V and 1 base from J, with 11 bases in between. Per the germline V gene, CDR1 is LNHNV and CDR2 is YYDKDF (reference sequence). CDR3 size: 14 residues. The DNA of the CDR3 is TGTGCCACCAGCCTCGTTGCCATCCAAGAGACCCAGTACTTC. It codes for CATSLVAIQETQYF.

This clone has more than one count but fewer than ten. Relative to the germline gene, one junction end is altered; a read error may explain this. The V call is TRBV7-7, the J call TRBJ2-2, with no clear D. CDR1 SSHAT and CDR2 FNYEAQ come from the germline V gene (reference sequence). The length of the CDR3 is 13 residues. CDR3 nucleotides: TGTGCTAGCAGTTATAGGGTTGCCGGGGAGCTGTTTTTT. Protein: CASSYRVAGELFF.

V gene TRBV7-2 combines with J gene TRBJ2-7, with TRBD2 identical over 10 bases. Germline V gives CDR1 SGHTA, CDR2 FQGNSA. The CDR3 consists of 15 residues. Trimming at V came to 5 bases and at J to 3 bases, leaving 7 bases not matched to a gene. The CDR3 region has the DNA TGTGCCAGCAGCGCCGCTAGCGGGAGTATCTACGAGCAGTACTTC. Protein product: CASSAASGSIYEQYF.

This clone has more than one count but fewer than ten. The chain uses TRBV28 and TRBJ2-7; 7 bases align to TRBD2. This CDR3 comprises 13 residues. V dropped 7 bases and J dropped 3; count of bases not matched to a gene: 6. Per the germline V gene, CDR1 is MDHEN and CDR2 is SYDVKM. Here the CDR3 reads CASNSGGSYEQYF. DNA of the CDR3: TGTGCCAGCAACAGTGGCGGGAGCTACGAGCAGTACTTC.

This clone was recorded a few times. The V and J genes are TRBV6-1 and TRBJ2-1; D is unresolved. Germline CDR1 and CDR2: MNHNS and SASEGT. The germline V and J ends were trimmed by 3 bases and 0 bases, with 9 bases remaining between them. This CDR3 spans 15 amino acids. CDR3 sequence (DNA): TGTGCCAGCAGTGAGGGCCCAAGCTCCTACAATGAGCAGTTCTTC. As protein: CASSEGPSSYNEQFF.

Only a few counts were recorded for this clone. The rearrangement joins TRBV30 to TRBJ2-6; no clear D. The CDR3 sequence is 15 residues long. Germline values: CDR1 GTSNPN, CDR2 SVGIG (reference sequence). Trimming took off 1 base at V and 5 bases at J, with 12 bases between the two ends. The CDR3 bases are TGTGCCTGGAGTGCAAGGACCTTCCGGGCCAACGTCCTGACTTTC. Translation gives CAWSARTFRANVLTF.

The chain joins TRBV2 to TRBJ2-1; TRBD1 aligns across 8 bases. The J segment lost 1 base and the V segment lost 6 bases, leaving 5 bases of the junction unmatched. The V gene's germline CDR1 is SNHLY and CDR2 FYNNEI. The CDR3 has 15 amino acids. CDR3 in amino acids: CASRRTGSSYNEQFF. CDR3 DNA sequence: TGTGCCAGCAGGAGGACAGGGTCTTCCTACAATGAGCAGTTCTTC.

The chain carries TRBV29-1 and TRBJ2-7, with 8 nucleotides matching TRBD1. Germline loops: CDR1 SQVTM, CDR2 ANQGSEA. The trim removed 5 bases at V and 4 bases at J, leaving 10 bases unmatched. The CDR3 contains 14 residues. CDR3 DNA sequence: TGCAGCGTTCCGTCCGGGACAGGACCTTACGAGCAGTACTTC. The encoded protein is CSVPSGTGPYEQYF.

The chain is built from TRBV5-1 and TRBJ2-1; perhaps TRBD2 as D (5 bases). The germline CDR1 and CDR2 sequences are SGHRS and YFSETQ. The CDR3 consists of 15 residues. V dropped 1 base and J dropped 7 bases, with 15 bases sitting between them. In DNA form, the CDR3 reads TGCGCCAGCAGCTTGCGGTGGGAGATCGGAAATGAGCAGTTCTTC. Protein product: CASSLRWEIGNEQFF.

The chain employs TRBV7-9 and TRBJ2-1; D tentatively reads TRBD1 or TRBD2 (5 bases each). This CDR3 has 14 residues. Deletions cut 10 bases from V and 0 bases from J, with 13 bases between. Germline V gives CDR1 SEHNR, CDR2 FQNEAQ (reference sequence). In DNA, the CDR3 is TGTGCCACAGACCCAGGGAGCTCCTACAATGAGCAGTTCTTC. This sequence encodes CATDPGSSYNEQFF.

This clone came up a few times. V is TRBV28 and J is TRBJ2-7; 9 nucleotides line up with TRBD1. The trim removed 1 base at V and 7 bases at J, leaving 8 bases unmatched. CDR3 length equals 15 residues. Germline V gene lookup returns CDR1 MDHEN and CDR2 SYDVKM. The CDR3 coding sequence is TGTGCCAGCAGTTTATCGGGACAGGGTTCGCGTGAGCAGTACTTC. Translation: CASSLSGQGSREQYF. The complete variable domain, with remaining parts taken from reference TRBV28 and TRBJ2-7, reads DVKVTQSSRYLVKRTGEKVFLECVQDMDHENMFWYRQDPGLGLRLIYFSYDVKMKEKGDIPEGYSVSREKKERFSLILESASTNQTSMYLCASSLSGQGSREQYFGPGTRLTVT.

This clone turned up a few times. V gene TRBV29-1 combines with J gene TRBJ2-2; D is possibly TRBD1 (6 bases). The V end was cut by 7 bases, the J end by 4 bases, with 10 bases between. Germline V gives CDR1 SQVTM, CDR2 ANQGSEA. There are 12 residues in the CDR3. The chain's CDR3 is CSADRSTGELFF. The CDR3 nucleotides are TGCAGCGCCGACAGGAGCACCGGGGAGCTGTTTTTT.

DNA for the CDR3: TGTGCCATCAGTGACCCACAGGGACCCTACACCTTC. It translates to CAISDPQGPYTF. The rearrangement links TRBV10-3 to TRBJ1-2; possibly TRBD1 for D (6 bases). Germline V gene lookup returns CDR1 ENHRY and CDR2 SYGVKD. This CDR3 is 12 amino acids long. V lost 3 bases to trimming and J lost 10 bases, with 12 bases between them.

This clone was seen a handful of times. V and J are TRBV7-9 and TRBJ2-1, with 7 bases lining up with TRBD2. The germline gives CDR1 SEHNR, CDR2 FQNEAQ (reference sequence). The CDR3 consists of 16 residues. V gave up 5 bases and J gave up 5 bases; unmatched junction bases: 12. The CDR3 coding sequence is TGTGCCAGCAGCCAGAGGATCGGGCTAGCGGACAATGAGCAGTTCTTC. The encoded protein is CASSQRIGLADNEQFF.

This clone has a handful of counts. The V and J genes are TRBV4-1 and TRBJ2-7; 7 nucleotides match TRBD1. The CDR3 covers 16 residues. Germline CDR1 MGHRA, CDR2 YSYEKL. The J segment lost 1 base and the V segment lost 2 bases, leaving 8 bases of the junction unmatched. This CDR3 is CASSQPRGKQSYEQYF. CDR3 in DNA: TGCGCCAGCAGCCAACCCAGGGGGAAACAATCCTACGAGCAGTACTTC.

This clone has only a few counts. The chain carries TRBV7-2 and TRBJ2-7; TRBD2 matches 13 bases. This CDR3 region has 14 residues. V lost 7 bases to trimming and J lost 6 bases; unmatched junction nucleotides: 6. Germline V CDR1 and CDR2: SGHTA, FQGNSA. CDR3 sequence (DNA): TGTGCCAGCATCCGGACTAGCGGGAGTGGCGAGCAGTACTTC. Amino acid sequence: CASIRTSGSGEQYF.

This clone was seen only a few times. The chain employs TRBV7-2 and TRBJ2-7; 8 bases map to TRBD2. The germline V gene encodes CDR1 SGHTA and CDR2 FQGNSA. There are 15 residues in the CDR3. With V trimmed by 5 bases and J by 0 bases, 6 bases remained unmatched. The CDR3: CASSEAGTSSYEQYF. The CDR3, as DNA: TGTGCCAGCAGCGAAGCCGGGACTAGCTCCTACGAGCAGTACTTC. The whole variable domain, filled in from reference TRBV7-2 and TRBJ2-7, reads GAGVSQSPSNKVTEKGKDVELRCDPISGHTALYWYRQSLGQGLEFLIYFQGNSAPDKSGLPSDRFSAERTGGSVSTLTIQRTQQEDSAVYLCASSEAGTSSYEQYFGPGTRLTVT.

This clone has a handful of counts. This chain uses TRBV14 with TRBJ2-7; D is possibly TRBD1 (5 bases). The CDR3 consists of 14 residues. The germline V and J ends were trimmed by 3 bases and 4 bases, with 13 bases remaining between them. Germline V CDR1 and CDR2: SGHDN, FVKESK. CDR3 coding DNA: TGTGCCAGCAGCCACTTGAACAGGTGGTACGAGCAGTACTTC. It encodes CASSHLNRWYEQYF.

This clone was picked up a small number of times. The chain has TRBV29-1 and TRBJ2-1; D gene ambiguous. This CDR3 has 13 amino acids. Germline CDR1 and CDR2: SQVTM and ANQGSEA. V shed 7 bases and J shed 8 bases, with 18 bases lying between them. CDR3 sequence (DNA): TGCAGCGGGTGGGTTCCCGGACCTGATGAGCAGTTCTTC. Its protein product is CSGWVPGPDEQFF.

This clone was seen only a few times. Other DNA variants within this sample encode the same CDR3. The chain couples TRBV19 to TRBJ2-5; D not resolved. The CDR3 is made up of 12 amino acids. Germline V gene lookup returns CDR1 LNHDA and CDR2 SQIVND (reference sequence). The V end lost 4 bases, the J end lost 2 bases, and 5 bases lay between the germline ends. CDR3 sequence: CASSRGQETQYF. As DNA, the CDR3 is TGTGCCAGTAGTAGGGGACAAGAGACCCAGTACTTC. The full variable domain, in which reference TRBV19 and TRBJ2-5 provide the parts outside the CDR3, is DGGITQSPKYLFRKEGQNVTLSCEQNLNHDAMYWYRQDPGQGLRLIYYSQIVNDFQKGDIAEGYSVSREKKESFPLTVTSAQKNPTAFYLCASSRGQETQYFGPGTRLLVL.

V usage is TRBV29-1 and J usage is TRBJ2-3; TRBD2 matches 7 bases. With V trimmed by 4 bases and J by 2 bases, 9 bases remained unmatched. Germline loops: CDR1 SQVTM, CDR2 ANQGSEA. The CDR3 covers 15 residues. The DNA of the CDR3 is TGCAGCGTTGCGGCTAGCGGAGGAACCACAGATACGCAGTATTTT. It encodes CSVAASGGTTDTQYF.

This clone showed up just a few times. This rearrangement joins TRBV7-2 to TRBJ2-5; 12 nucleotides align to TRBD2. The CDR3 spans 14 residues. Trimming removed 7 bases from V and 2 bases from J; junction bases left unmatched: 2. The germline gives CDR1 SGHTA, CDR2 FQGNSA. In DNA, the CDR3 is TGTGCCAGCAAGACTAGCGGGAGTCAAGAGACCCAGTACTTC. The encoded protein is CASKTSGSQETQYF.

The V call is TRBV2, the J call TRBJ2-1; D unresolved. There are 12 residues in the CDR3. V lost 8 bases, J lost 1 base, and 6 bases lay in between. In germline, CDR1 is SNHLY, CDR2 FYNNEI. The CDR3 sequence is CASDFSYNEQFF. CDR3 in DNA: TGTGCCAGCGACTTTTCCTACAATGAGCAGTTCTTC.

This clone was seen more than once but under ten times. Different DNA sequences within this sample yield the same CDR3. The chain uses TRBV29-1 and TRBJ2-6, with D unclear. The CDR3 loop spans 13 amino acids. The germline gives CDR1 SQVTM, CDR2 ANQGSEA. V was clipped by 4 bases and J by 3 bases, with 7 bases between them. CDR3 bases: TGCAGCGTTGCAGTGGGTGGGGCCAACGTCCTGACTTTC. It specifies CSVAVGGANVLTF.

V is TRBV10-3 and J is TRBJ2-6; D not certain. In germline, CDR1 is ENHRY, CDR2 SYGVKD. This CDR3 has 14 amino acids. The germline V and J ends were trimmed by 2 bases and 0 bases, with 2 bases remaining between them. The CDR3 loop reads CAISESSGANVLTF. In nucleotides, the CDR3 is TGTGCCATCAGTGAGAGCTCTGGGGCCAACGTCCTGACTTTC.

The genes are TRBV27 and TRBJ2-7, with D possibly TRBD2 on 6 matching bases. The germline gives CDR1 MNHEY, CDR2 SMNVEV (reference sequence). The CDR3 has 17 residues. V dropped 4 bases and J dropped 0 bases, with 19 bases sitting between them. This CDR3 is CASSSLGLATDSYEQYF. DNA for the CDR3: TGTGCCAGCAGTTCATTGGGGCTAGCGACCGACTCCTACGAGCAGTACTTC.